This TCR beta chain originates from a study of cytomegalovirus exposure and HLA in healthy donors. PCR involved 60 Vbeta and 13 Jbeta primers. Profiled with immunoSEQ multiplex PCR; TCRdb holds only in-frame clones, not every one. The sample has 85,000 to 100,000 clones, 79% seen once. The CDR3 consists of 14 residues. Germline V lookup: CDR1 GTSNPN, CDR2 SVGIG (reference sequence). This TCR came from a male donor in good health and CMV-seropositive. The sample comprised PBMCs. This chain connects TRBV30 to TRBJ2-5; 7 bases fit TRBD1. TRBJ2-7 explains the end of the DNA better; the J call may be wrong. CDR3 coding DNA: TGTGCCTGGAGTTATGGACAGGAGGTCGACGAGCAGTACTTC. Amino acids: CAWSYGQEVDEQYF.